These 9 T cell receptor beta chains were all obtained from the same sample, sequenced in a study of blood T cell repertoires in COVID-19. Measured with immunoSEQ multiplex PCR; TCRdb has only the in-frame clones, and not every one. The sample holds about 350,000 clones, roughly nine tenths seen once. Sequenced material: PBMCs or T cells enriched from blood (not recorded which). The receptor source for this set is a woman aged 30 to 39 who had recovered from COVID-19.

The gene calls are TRBV6-2 or TRBV6-3 and TRBJ2-3; no clear D. The CDR3 extends over 13 amino acids. Per germline, CDR1 MNHEY and CDR2 SVGEGT. V was cut by 5 bases and J by 1 base, with 7 bases left in between. This CDR3 reads CASSPRGTDTQYF. The CDR3 nucleotides are TGTGCCAGCAGTCCCCGGGGCACAGATACGCAGTATTTT.

The J gene is TRBJ2-3, the V gene TRBV4-1; 8 nucleotides line up with TRBD2. This CDR3 has 17 residues. V trimming: 4 bases; J trimming: 4 bases; junction bases outside the gene matches: 13. Germline V gene sequence: CDR1 MGHRA, CDR2 YSYEKL. The DNA of the CDR3 is TGCGCCAGCAGCCCTTCTGCGGGGGGCGGGGTGGCAGATACGCAGTATTTT. It is translated as CASSPSAGGGVADTQYF.

The V gene is TRBV12-3 or TRBV12-4, the J gene TRBJ2-3; the D is unclear. The CDR3 has 12 residues. Trimming removed 7 bases at V and 10 bases at J, with 15 bases between. The DNA of the CDR3 is TGTGCCAGCACCCGATCCACCCCAGCGCAGTATTTT. It translates to CASTRSTPAQYF.

V usage is TRBV3-1 (or the pseudogene TRBV3-2) and J usage is TRBJ2-5; 12 nucleotides line up with TRBD2. CDR1 is LGHDT, CDR2 YNNKEL, per germline (reference sequence). The CDR3 totals 20 residues. Trimming at V came to 2 bases and at J to 0 bases, leaving 13 bases not matched to a gene. DNA of the CDR3: TGTGCCAGCAGCCAAAACCCGACTAGCGGGGGCCGATTGTACCAAGAGACCCAGTACTTC. Amino acid sequence: CASSQNPTSGGRLYQETQYF.

V and J are TRBV7-2 and TRBJ1-6; 8 bases are a match to TRBD1. The CDR3 runs to 15 residues. V gave up 5 bases and J gave up 5 bases; unmatched junction bases: 5. Germline assignment: CDR1 SGHTA and CDR2 FQGNSA. The CDR3 loop is CASSPGQGDNSPLHF. The CDR3, as DNA: TGTGCCAGCAGCCCCGGACAGGGCGATAATTCACCCCTCCACTTT.

The chain combines TRBV11-1 with TRBJ1-1, with 8 bases matching TRBD1. Germline V lookup: CDR1 SGHAT, CDR2 FQDESV (reference sequence). The CDR3 is made up of 13 amino acids. J was trimmed by 6 bases and V by 8 bases; bases with no gene match: 8. The CDR3 here is CASSQGAFAEAFF. In nucleotides, the CDR3 is TGTGCCAGCTCCCAGGGGGCTTTCGCTGAAGCTTTCTTT. The full variable domain, its missing parts supplied by reference TRBV11-1 and TRBJ1-1, is EAEVAQSPRYKITEKSQAVAFWCDPISGHATLYWYRQILGQGPELLVQFQDESVVDDSQLPKDRFSAERLKGVDSTLKIQPAELGDSAMYLCASSQGAFAEAFFGQGTRLTVV.

This clone turned up a few times. The same CDR3 arises from other DNA sequences in this sample as well. The V and J genes are TRBV12-3 or TRBV12-4 and TRBJ2-7, with D possibly being TRBD2 (5 bases). The V gene lost 4 bases and the J gene lost 3 bases, with 7 bases spanning the gap. The CDR3 runs 12 residues. This CDR3 reads CASSSGLYEQYF. In DNA, the CDR3 is TGTGCCAGCAGTTCCGGACTCTACGAGCAGTACTTC.

V is TRBV27 and J is TRBJ2-3; the D gene is possibly TRBD2 (6 bases). This CDR3 comprises 17 residues. Germline-derived CDR1 and CDR2 are MNHEY and SMNVEV (reference sequence). The V end was cut by 0 bases, the J end by 1 base, with 14 bases between. The CDR3 DNA reads as TGTGCCAGCAGTTTATCACTAGCTGAATTATGCACAGATACGCAGTATTTT. This codes for CASSLSLAELCTDTQYF.

This chain joins TRBV2 and TRBJ1-5; 11 bases are a match to TRBD1. Germline loops: CDR1 SNHLY, CDR2 FYNNEI. The J segment lost 4 bases and the V segment lost 4 bases, leaving 3 bases of the junction unmatched. The CDR3 extends over 15 amino acids. DNA of the CDR3: TGTGCCAGCAGTGGCGGGACAGGGGGGAATCAGCCCCAGCATTTT. Residues: CASSGGTGGNQPQHF.